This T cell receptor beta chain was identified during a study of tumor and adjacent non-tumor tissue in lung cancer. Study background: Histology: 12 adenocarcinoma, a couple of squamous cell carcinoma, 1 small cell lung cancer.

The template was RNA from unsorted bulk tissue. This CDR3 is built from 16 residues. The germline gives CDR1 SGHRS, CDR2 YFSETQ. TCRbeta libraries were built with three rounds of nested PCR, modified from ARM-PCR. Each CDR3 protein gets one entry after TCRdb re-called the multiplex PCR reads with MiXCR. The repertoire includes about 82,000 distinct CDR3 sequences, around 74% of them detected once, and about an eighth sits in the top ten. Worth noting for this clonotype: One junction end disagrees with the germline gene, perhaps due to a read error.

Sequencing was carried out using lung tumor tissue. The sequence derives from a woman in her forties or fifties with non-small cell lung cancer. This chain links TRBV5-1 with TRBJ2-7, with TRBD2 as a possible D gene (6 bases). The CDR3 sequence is CASSRKGGTSSNEQYF. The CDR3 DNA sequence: TGCGCCAGTAGCCGGAAAGGCGGGACCTCCTCCAACGAGCAGTACTTC.